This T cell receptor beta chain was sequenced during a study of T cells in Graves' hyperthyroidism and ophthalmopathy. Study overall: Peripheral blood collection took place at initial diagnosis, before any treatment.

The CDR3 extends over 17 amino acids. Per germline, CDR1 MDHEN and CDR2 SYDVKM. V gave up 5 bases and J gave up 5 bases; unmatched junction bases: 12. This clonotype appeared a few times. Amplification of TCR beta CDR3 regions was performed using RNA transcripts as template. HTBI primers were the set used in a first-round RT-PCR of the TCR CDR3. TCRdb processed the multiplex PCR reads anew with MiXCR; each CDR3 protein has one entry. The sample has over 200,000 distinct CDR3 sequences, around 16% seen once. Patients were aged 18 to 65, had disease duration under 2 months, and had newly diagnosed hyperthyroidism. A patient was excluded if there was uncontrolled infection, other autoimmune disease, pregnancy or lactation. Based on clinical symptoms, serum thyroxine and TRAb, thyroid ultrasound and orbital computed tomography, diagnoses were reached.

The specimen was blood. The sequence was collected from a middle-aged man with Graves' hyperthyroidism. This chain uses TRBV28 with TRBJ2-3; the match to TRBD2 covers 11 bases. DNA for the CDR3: TGTGCCAGCAGTACCCCGTCACTAGCGGGGGATAGAGATACGCAGTATTTT. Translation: CASSTPSLAGDRDTQYF. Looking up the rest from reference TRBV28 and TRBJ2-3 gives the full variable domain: DVKVTQSSRYLVKRTGEKVFLECVQDMDHENMFWYRQDPGLGLRLIYFSYDVKMKEKGDIPEGYSVSREKKERFSLILESASTNQTSMYLCASSTPSLAGDRDTQYFGPGTRLTVL.